These T cell receptor beta chains were read from a single sample in a study of blood T cells in healthy people across ages. TCRdb used MiXCR to reprocess the 5' RACE reads, holding one entry per CDR3 protein. The profile shows roughly 700,000 distinct CDR3 sequences, 45% to 50% of them singletons. Material: blood. The source is a woman aged 60 to 75 in good health. The CDR3 runs from the conserved cysteine through the conserved F or W. The order of the fields is J gene, D gene, clone size, V gene, CDR3 DNA, CDR3 protein. The D gene is left open where the match is weak. A clone size is listed for some rows: how often the clone was seen (once, few, many), or a class if it is expanded.

TRBJ1-6,.,few,TRBV6-5,TGTGCCAGCAGTTCCCGCACCGCTAATTCACCCCTCCACTTT,CASSSRTANSPLHF
TRBJ2-7,.,.,TRBV7-2,TGTGCCAGCAGTCCCAGGGAGCGCTACGAGCAGTACTTC,CASSPRERYEQYF
TRBJ2-5,.,.,TRBV12-3/TRBV12-4,TGTGCCAGCAGTACGACAGCCCAAGAGACCCAGTACTTC,CASSTTAQETQYF
TRBJ2-7,.,.,TRBV4-3,TGCGCCAGCAGCCAAAGAGACGTAGGGGCCGACGAGCAGTACTTC,CASSQRDVGADEQYF
TRBJ1-1,.,few,TRBV3-1,TGTGCCAGCAGCTCTTCCTATACTGAAGCTTTCTTT,CASSSSYTEAFF
TRBJ2-1,.,.,TRBV2,TGTGCCAGCAGTTACATTAGCTCCTACAATGAGCAGTTCTTC,CASSYISSYNEQFF
TRBJ2-7,.,once,TRBV27,TGTGCCAGCAGTTTAATACAGTTAGACAATGAGCAGTACTTC,CASSLIQLDNEQYF
TRBJ2-7,TRBD1,.,TRBV15,TGTGCCACCAGCAGGCCCTCTAGGGACAGAGACTACGAGCAGTACTTC,CATSRPSRDRDYEQYF
TRBJ2-1,.,.,TRBV4-1,TGCGCCAGCAGCCGCGGCGGAGTTTTCAATGAGCAGTTCTTC,CASSRGGVFNEQFF
TRBJ2-3,TRBD2,.,TRBV13,TGTGCCAGCAAGACTAGCGGGAGTAGTACAGATACGCGGTATTTT,CASKTSGSSTDTRYF
TRBJ2-5,.,few,TRBV7-2,TGTGCCAGCAGCTTGGGGGGAGTTGTTCAAGAGACCCAGTACTTC,CASSLGGVVQETQYF
TRBJ2-1,.,.,TRBV7-2,TGTGCCAGCAGCCTTTGGTGGGGTAGCGACAATGAGCAGTTCTTC,CASSLWWGSDNEQFF
TRBJ2-7,TRBD2,.,TRBV5-1,TGCGCCAGCAGCTTAACCTCTAGCGGGGGATCCTACGAGCAGTACTTC,CASSLTSSGGSYEQYF
TRBJ2-7,TRBD2,few,TRBV7-2,TGTGCCAGCAGCTTCGCTAGCGGGGGGTCCTACGAGCAGTACTTC,CASSFASGGSYEQYF
TRBJ1-2,.,few,TRBV14,TGTGCCAGCAGCCAAGATCGAGGGAGTTACACCTTC,CASSQDRGSYTF
TRBJ1-5,TRBD1,.,TRBV28,TGTGCCAGCAGTCCTCTCGGGACAGATAGCAATCAGCCCCAGCATTTT,CASSPLGTDSNQPQHF
TRBJ2-3,TRBD2,few,TRBV27,TGTGCCAGCAGTTTCGGGACTAGCGGGGGGACAGATACGCAGTATTTT,CASSFGTSGGTDTQYF
TRBJ1-2,TRBD1,.,TRBV28,TGTGCCAGCAGTTTATGGGCCAGGCAGGGGGATGGCTACACCTTC,CASSLWARQGDGYTF
TRBJ2-1,TRBD2,few,TRBV9,TGTGCCAGCAGCGTAGGTAGCGGGGTCTCCTACAATGAGCAGTTCTTC,CASSVGSGVSYNEQFF
TRBJ2-1,TRBD2,.,TRBV11-2,TGTGCCAGCATGGAACTAGCGGGAATCTACAATGAGCAGTTCTTC,CASMELAGIYNEQFF
TRBJ1-1,.,few,TRBV20-1,TGCAGTGCTATTCAGGGGATTTTGAAAACTGAAGCTTTCTTT,CSAIQGILKTEAFF
TRBJ1-2,TRBD1,.,TRBV29-1,TGCAGCGTCGTTTCAGGGGGCGAAGTGTCTAACTATGGCTACACCTTC,CSVVSGGEVSNYGYTF
TRBJ1-1,.,.,TRBV6-6,TGTGCCAGCAGAATCGACGGGGGTAACACTGAAGCTTTCTTT,CASRIDGGNTEAFF
TRBJ2-3,TRBD2,.,TRBV20-1,TGCAGTGCTAGAGATAGGCTAGCGGGAGCAGATACGCAGTATTTT,CSARDRLAGADTQYF
TRBJ2-7,TRBD1,.,TRBV7-4,TGTGCCAGCAGCTGCCATTACAGGGGACCCTACGAGCAGTACTTC,CASSCHYRGPYEQYF
TRBJ2-2,.,.,TRBV5-1,TGCGCCAGCAGGCGAGACACCAGTGGGACCGGGGAGCTGTTTTTT,CASRRDTSGTGELFF
TRBJ2-7,TRBD1,.,TRBV18,TGTGCCAGCTCACTCGGGACAGCCGTTTACGAGCAGTACTTC,CASSLGTAVYEQYF
TRBJ2-4,.,.,TRBV20-1,TGCAGTGCTATGGGCCTAGCCAAAAACATTCAGTACTTC,CSAMGLAKNIQYF
TRBJ2-3,.,.,TRBV6-2/TRBV6-3,TGTGCCAGCTCGGGGGTCACAGATACGCAGTATTTT,CASSGVTDTQYF
TRBJ1-2,.,.,TRBV10-3,TGTGCCATCAGTGAGTCCTCCGGACAGAGGAACTATGGCTACACCTTC,CAISESSGQRNYGYTF
TRBJ2-7,TRBD1,few,TRBV20-1,TGCAGTGCTGAGACAGGGGCCTACTCCTACGAGCAGTACTTC,CSAETGAYSYEQYF
TRBJ2-7,.,.,TRBV27,TGTGCCAGCAGTTTATACCCGACAGAATCCTACGAGCAGTACTTC,CASSLYPTESYEQYF
TRBJ2-1,.,.,TRBV7-2,TGTGCCAGCAGCTTAGCACGGAGCCCCTACAATGAGCAGTTCTTC,CASSLARSPYNEQFF
TRBJ1-1,TRBD1,.,TRBV20-1,TGCAGTGCTAGGTATACGGAGGGACAGGGGCTAGCTTTCTTT,CSARYTEGQGLAFF
TRBJ2-5,TRBD1,.,TRBV5-1,TGCGCCAGCAGCGCCTTACCACAGGGGGCAGGGGAGACCCAGTACTTC,CASSALPQGAGETQYF
TRBJ2-7,.,once,TRBV7-2,TGTGCCAGCAGTACCCAAGGGTTGAATGAGCGGTACTTC,CASSTQGLNERYF
TRBJ1-1,.,.,TRBV20-1,TGCAGTGCTAGCTCGGAACCTGGGGCTTTCTTT,CSASSEPGAFF
TRBJ2-5,TRBD2,.,TRBV20-1,TGCAGTGCTAGAGATCAGAGTAGCGGGAGGGCCCTGCAAGAGACCCAGTATTTC,CSARDQSSGRALQETQYF
TRBJ1-2,.,.,TRBV5-4,TGTACCAGCAGCTTCGCCCCGGCTACAACCGTCTATGGCTACACCTTC,CTSSFAPATTVYGYTF
TRBJ2-1,.,.,TRBV3-1,TGTGCCAGCAGCCCCGATCCGGGAAGGGGCAATGAGCAGTTCTTC,CASSPDPGRGNEQFF
TRBJ2-7,TRBD2,.,TRBV4-2,TGTGCCAGCAGTCGGACTAGCGGAGATTACAATGAGCAGTACTTC,CASSRTSGDYNEQYF
TRBJ1-4,TRBD1,.,TRBV7-2,TGTGCCAGCAGCACAGGACAGGGCTATAATGAAAAACTGTTTTTT,CASSTGQGYNEKLFF
TRBJ2-1,TRBD2,few,TRBV4-1,TGCGCCAGCAGCCAAGGGGTTCCTAGCGGGAGTGGTGAGCAGTTCTTC,CASSQGVPSGSGEQFF
TRBJ1-5,TRBD1,.,TRBV20-1,TGCAGTGCTCGAGAACAGGGGGATGGCCAGCCCCAGCATTTT,CSAREQGDGQPQHF
TRBJ2-5,.,.,TRBV29-1,TGCAGCGTTGGGGCAGGGTCCTGGGAGCAGTACTTC,CSVGAGSWEQYF
TRBJ1-3,.,.,TRBV28,TGTGCCAGCACCTCAGACGGAGTCTCGGGAAACACCATATATTTT,CASTSDGVSGNTIYF
TRBJ1-2,TRBD1,.,TRBV9,TGCGCCAGCAGCGAGGGACAGGTTCTCTATGGCTACACCTTC,CASSEGQVLYGYTF